These 7 T cell receptor beta chains were sequenced from one sample in a study of blood T cell repertoires in COVID-19 (dated by TCRdb to 2020 to 2021). The protocol used for the library was the immunoSEQ multiplex PCR assay. Drawn from immuneACCESS, this table holds only the in-frame rearrangements with V and J called that TCRdb kept. Clones are partly lost; checked studies trace under half to an unresolved V gene and leave the rest unexplained. The sample has some 180,000 clones on record, approximately 85% of them singletons. Roughly 7.7% of the sample is taken by the ten largest. The sequencing sample was made of peripheral blood. These receptors were obtained from a woman aged 55-70 years with acute or convalescent COVID-19.

The chain is built from TRBV30 and TRBJ2-5, with 8 bases that match TRBD2. The CDR3 has 14 residues. The V gene's germline CDR1 is GTSNPN and CDR2 SVGIG (reference sequence). The V segment lost 3 bases and the J segment 5 bases; nucleotides outside the gene matches: 8. CDR3 loop: CAWRRAGGAETQYF. CDR3 coding DNA: TGTGCCTGGAGGAGGGCGGGAGGCGCGGAGACCCAGTACTTC. The full variable domain, rest sourced from reference TRBV30 and TRBJ2-5, is SQTIHQWPATLVQPVGSPLSLECTVEGTSNPNLYWYRQAAGRGLQLLFYSVGIGQISSEVPQNLSASRPQDRQFILSSKKLLLSDSGFYLCAWRRAGGAETQYFGPGTRLLVL.

The chain is built from TRBV18 and TRBJ1-2; TRBD1 might be the D (6 bases). This CDR3 spans 14 amino acids. The V end was cut by 4 bases, the J end by 6 bases, with 15 bases between. CDR1 and CDR2 from the germline V gene are KGHSH and LQKENI. The chain's CDR3 is CASSQQGIRNGYTF. Here the CDR3 DNA reads TGTGCCAGCTCACAACAGGGAATTCGCAATGGCTACACCTTC.

The chain employs TRBV5-1 and TRBJ2-3, with 11 bases matching TRBD2. This CDR3 has 14 amino acids. The V gene end was trimmed by 4 bases and the J gene end by 5 bases; junction bases not matched to a gene: 3. Looked up from germline, CDR1 is SGHRS and CDR2 is YFSETQ. The chain's CDR3 is CASSPGTSGDTQYF. In DNA, the CDR3 is TGCGCCAGCAGCCCAGGGACTAGCGGAGATACGCAGTATTTT.

About this clone itself: Other DNA sequences from this sample encode an identical CDR3 as well. The V call is TRBV6-1, the J call TRBJ1-6; 7 positions match TRBD1. Trimming at V came to 1 base and at J to 7 bases, leaving 1 base not matched to a gene. Germline values: CDR1 MNHNS, CDR2 SASEGT. The CDR3 spans 14 residues. Here the CDR3 DNA reads TGTGCCAGCAGTGAAGGACAGGGAAATTCACCCCTCCACTTT. It codes for CASSEGQGNSPLHF.

The chain couples TRBV19 to TRBJ1-1; TRBD1 might be the D (5 bases). CDR3 size: 16 residues. The V gene's germline CDR1 is LNHDA and CDR2 SQIVND (reference sequence). V dropped 4 bases and J dropped 1 base, with 16 bases sitting between them. Here the CDR3 reads CASSTPSGHTNTEAFF. Here the CDR3 DNA reads TGTGCCAGTAGTACCCCTTCAGGACATACGAACACTGAAGCTTTCTTT.

The rearrangement uses TRBV19 and TRBJ2-1, with D maybe TRBD2 (6 bases). Looked up from germline, CDR1 is LNHDA and CDR2 is SQIVND (reference sequence). V was clipped by 6 bases and J by 6 bases, with 15 bases between them. The CDR3 totals 14 residues. The CDR3, as DNA: TGTGCCAGTAGCCCCCGACTAGGACCCAATGAGCAGTTCTTC. Translating it yields CASSPRLGPNEQFF.

The rearrangement uses TRBV29-1 and TRBJ1-2, with D tentatively TRBD1 (6 bases). The V gene's germline CDR1 is SQVTM and CDR2 ANQGSEA. V was trimmed by 6 bases and J by 4 bases, leaving 15 bases between them. CDR3 length: 13 amino acids. DNA of the CDR3: TGCAGCGTCGAACAGGGTCGTGGCTATGGCTACACCTTC. Translation gives CSVEQGRGYGYTF.